These 22 T cell receptor beta chains came from one sample sequenced in a study of T cells after yellow fever vaccination. TCRdb reprocessed the 5' RACE reads with MiXCR, giving one entry per CDR3 protein. Among about 330,000 distinct CDR3 sequences listed, over 3.5% were seen once. Sequenced material: PBMCs, taken 5 days after the yellow fever booster vaccination. These receptor sequences come from a young man who received the YFV17D yellow fever vaccine.

The chain couples TRBV5-1 to TRBJ1-1; TRBD1 agrees at 9 bases. V shed 3 bases, J shed 5 bases, and the junction held 5 bases outside the gene matches. From germline, CDR1 is SGHRS and CDR2 YFSETQ. The CDR3 has 14 residues. CDR3 amino acids: CASSSGQGWTEAFF. CDR3 DNA: TGCGCCAGCAGCTCCGGACAGGGGTGGACTGAAGCTTTCTTT. The full variable domain, rest sourced from reference TRBV5-1 and TRBJ1-1, is KAGVTQTPRYLIKTRGQQVTLSCSPISGHRSVSWYQQTPGQGLQFLFEYFSETQRNKGNFPGRFSGRQFSNSRSEMNVSTLELGDSALYLCASSSGQGWTEAFFGQGTRLTVV.

The chain links TRBV5-6 to TRBJ2-5; 7 nucleotides line up with TRBD2. CDR1 is SGHDT, CDR2 YYEEEE, per germline. The junction had 13 bases not matched to a gene; V was cut back by 0 bases and J by 5 bases. This CDR3 spans 17 amino acids. The CDR3 DNA is TGTGCCAGCAGCTTGGATTTCGGGGGAGGGGAAAAGGAGACCCAGTACTTC. As protein: CASSLDFGGGEKETQYF.

This clonotype occurred many times. CDR3 in DNA: TGTGCCAGCAGCTTAGGACTAGCGGACAACAATGAGCAGTTCTTC. This sequence encodes CASSLGLADNNEQFF. The chain recombines TRBV7-6 with TRBJ2-1; 9 bases are shared with TRBD2. V shed 1 base, J shed 5 bases, and the junction held 3 bases outside the gene matches. Per germline, CDR1 SGHVS and CDR2 FNYEAQ. The CDR3 contains 15 residues.

Many counts were recorded for this clonotype. The chain employs TRBV20-1 and TRBJ1-1; D is uncertain. The V end lost 7 bases, the J end lost 2 bases, and 5 bases lay between the germline ends. CDR1 is DFQATT, CDR2 SNEGSKA, per germline (reference sequence). The CDR3 consists of 10 residues. The CDR3 protein is CSGSNTEAFF. The CDR3 DNA reads TGCAGTGGAAGCAACACTGAAGCTTTCTTT.

V and J are TRBV6-6 and TRBJ2-7; the D is unclear. Trimming left V 2 bases short and J 3 bases short, with 11 bases between. The CDR3 runs to 14 residues. Germline CDR1 reads MNHNY; CDR2 reads SVGAGI (reference sequence). CDR3 coding DNA: TGTGCCAGCAGTTACGTGGGTACAAACTACGAGCAGTACTTC. This encodes CASSYVGTNYEQYF.

The chain's CDR3 is CAIFKQDNGYTF. The CDR3 region has the DNA TGTGCCATCTTTAAACAGGATAATGGCTACACCTTC. The V gene is TRBV10-3, the J gene TRBJ1-2; D perhaps matches TRBD1 (5 bases). Deletions cut 8 bases from V and 6 bases from J, with 13 bases between. Germline V gene sequence: CDR1 ENHRY, CDR2 SYGVKD. The CDR3 runs to 12 residues.

This clonotype was counted only a few times. The gene calls are TRBV5-4 and TRBJ2-3, with D perhaps given as TRBD1 or TRBD2 (5 bases each). The germline CDR1 and CDR2 sequences are SGHNT and YYREEE (reference sequence). Trimming took 0 bases from V and 2 from J, leaving 13 bases between them. This CDR3 is 16 amino acids long. CDR3 region: CASSLGRDRYTDTQYF. CDR3 DNA sequence: TGTGCCAGCAGCTTGGGCCGGGACCGTTACACAGATACGCAGTATTTT.

Details on this clonotype: An end of the junction does not agree with germline; a read error may underlie this. The chain has TRBV7-9 and TRBJ2-7; the D gene is possibly TRBD2 (5 bases). Germline V gene lookup returns CDR1 SEHNR and CDR2 FQNEAQ (reference sequence). The CDR3 length is 15 residues. The CDR3 spells CASSLAPSWAPKQYF. In DNA form, the CDR3 reads TGTGCCAGCAGCCTAGCCCCGTCATGGGCACCGAAGCAGTACTTC.

This clonotype showed up many times. This rearrangement joins TRBV5-1 to TRBJ2-3; D not certain. Trimming left V 0 bases short and J 2 bases short, with 7 bases between. The CDR3 covers 14 residues. Germline lookup yields CDR1 SGHRS and CDR2 YFSETQ. The CDR3 sequence: CASSLARDTDTQYF. The CDR3 bases are TGCGCCAGCAGCTTGGCTAGGGACACAGATACGCAGTATTTT.

This clonotype occurred a few times. CDR3 sequence (DNA): TGTGCCACCAGTGATACAGGAAAGGAGCAGTACTTC. Translating it yields CATSDTGKEQYF. This chain joins TRBV24-1 and TRBJ2-7, with D possibly TRBD1 on 5 matching bases. CDR1 and CDR2 (germline): KGHDR, SFDVKD. Between the trimmed V and J ends, which lost 3 bases and 7 bases, there was a span of 9 bases. CDR3 length: 12 residues.

This clonotype has more than one count but fewer than ten. The chain joins TRBV5-6 to TRBJ1-4; D unresolved. Deletions cut 0 bases from V and 8 bases from J, with 8 bases between. Germline CDR1 SGHDT, CDR2 YYEEEE. This CDR3 is built from 13 residues. The CDR3: CASSLGVREKLFF. The CDR3 DNA reads as TGTGCCAGCAGCTTGGGGGTTCGGGAAAAACTGTTTTTT.

This chain connects TRBV3-1 to TRBJ1-2, with D tentatively TRBD1 (5 bases). The V end was cut by 1 base, the J end by 8 bases, with 20 bases between. Germline V gene data show CDR1 as LGHDT and CDR2 as YNNKEL (reference sequence). This CDR3 spans 16 amino acids. CDR3 region: CASSQASAGRVGGYTF. The DNA for the CDR3 is TGTGCCAGCAGCCAAGCATCGGCAGGGAGAGTCGGCGGCTACACCTTC.

A few counts support this clonotype. The chain links TRBV7-2 to TRBJ1-1, with TRBD1 identical over 7 bases. Germline assignment: CDR1 SGHTA and CDR2 FQGNSA. The CDR3 is 14 amino acids. V gave up 5 bases and J gave up 7 bases; unmatched junction bases: 10. CDR3 in DNA: TGTGCCAGCAGCCCTAGAATCGGGACAGTTGAAGCTTTCTTT. Translated, it gives CASSPRIGTVEAFF.

The CDR3 DNA reads as TGTGCCAGCAGTTTGCCAGGAATCAATCAGCCCCAGCATTTT. Encoded protein: CASSLPGINQPQHF. This sequence joins TRBV27 and TRBJ1-5, with unresolved D. The germline gives CDR1 MNHEY, CDR2 SMNVEV (reference sequence). This CDR3 comprises 14 residues. The V gene lost 3 bases and the J gene lost 3 bases, with 9 bases spanning the gap.

The chain combines TRBV28 with TRBJ1-5, with D possibly matching TRBD1 (5 bases). This CDR3 comprises 14 residues. Deletions cut 7 bases from V and 1 base from J, with 11 bases between. Germline V gene sequence: CDR1 MDHEN, CDR2 SYDVKM. CDR3 loop: CASIIGVSNQPQHF. CDR3 DNA: TGTGCCAGCATTATAGGGGTCAGCAATCAGCCCCAGCATTTT.

The J gene is TRBJ2-5, the V gene TRBV5-4, with 10 positions matching TRBD1. After removal of 0 bases from V and 5 bases from J, the junction contained 7 bases not matched to a gene. Germline lookup yields CDR1 SGHNT and CDR2 YYREEE (reference sequence). The CDR3 contains 16 residues. The CDR3 bases are TGTGCCAGCAGCTTGGGACAGGGGGCTGGCGAGGAGACCCAGTACTTC. It translates to CASSLGQGAGEETQYF. The full variable domain, in which reference TRBV5-4 and TRBJ2-5 provide the parts outside the CDR3, is ETGVTQSPTHLIKTRGQQVTLRCSSQSGHNTVSWYQQALGQGPQFIFQYYREEENGRGNFPPRFSGLQFPNYSSELNVNALELDDSALYLCASSLGQGAGEETQYFGPGTRLLVL.

This clonotype was picked up a small number of times. The chain has TRBV7-8 and TRBJ2-1, with TRBD2 as a possible D gene (7 bases). Germline V CDR1 and CDR2: SGHVS, FQNEAQ. Deletions cut 5 bases from V and 3 bases from J, with 14 bases between. The CDR3 is made up of 15 amino acids. For the CDR3, the DNA is TGTGCCAGCAGCCTAAGGGGGGGGTACTACAATGAGCAGTTCTTC. It translates to CASSLRGGYYNEQFF.

The gene calls are TRBV4-1 and TRBJ2-7; D is perhaps TRBD2 (5 bases). CDR1 MGHRA and CDR2 YSYEKL come from the germline V gene. Deletions cut 1 base from V and 4 bases from J, with 11 bases between. CDR3 length: 14 residues. DNA of the CDR3: TGCGCCAGCAGCCAAGGGCCGCGCGGGTACGAGCAGTACTTC. It codes for CASSQGPRGYEQYF.

Only a few counts were recorded for this clonotype. V and J are TRBV12-3 or TRBV12-4 and TRBJ1-3; D is uncertain. The CDR3 has 14 amino acids. V was clipped by 6 bases and J by 0 bases, with 9 bases between them. The CDR3 DNA follows: TGTGCCAGCAGCTCAATGGCCTCTGGAAACACCATATATTTT. Its translation: CASSSMASGNTIYF.

This chain joins TRBV5-1 and TRBJ2-1; the D gene could be TRBD1 or TRBD2 (5 bases each). With 4 bases removed from V and 2 bases from J, the gap between germline ends came to 22 bases. Looked up from germline, CDR1 is SGHRS and CDR2 is YFSETQ. The CDR3 is made up of 18 amino acids. The CDR3 loop reads CASSGVIPGRRAYNEQFF. The CDR3 nucleotides read TGCGCCAGCAGCGGAGTTATACCGGGACGGCGGGCCTACAATGAGCAGTTCTTC.

This clonotype has ten or more counts. This chain uses TRBV29-1 with TRBJ1-5; perhaps TRBD1 as D (5 bases). This CDR3 has 13 residues. V was clipped by 7 bases and J by 3 bases, with 13 bases between them. Germline V gene data show CDR1 as SQVTM and CDR2 as ANQGSEA. The CDR3, as DNA: TGCAGCGCCAGGGATAACTACAATCAGCCCCAGCATTTT. It codes for CSARDNYNQPQHF.

This clonotype was recorded a few times. V usage is TRBV3-1 and J usage is TRBJ1-1; D ambiguous. In germline, CDR1 is LGHDT, CDR2 YNNKEL (reference sequence). Trimming stripped 0 bases from V and 6 bases from J, with 17 bases between. CDR3 size: 16 residues. In DNA, the CDR3 is TGTGCCAGCAGCCAAGAAGGACGGTGGGCGAAGTCTGAAGCTTTCTTT. Encoded protein: CASSQEGRWAKSEAFF.